The clone carrying this T cell receptor beta chain was seen only a few times. Its antigen is undetermined. Among the patients, aged 18 to 65, hyperthyroidism was newly diagnosed and had lasted under 2 months. Thyroid ultrasound, orbital computed tomography, clinical symptoms, and serum thyroxine and TRAb underpinned diagnoses. The study collected blood at first hyperthyroidism diagnosis, before any ophthalmopathy symptoms arose. This entry is derived from a study of T cells in Graves' hyperthyroidism and ophthalmopathy. There were TCR beta CDR3 regions amplified from RNA transcripts. First-round RT-PCR with HTBI primers amplified the TCR CDR3 region. TCRdb reprocessed the multiplex PCR reads via MiXCR and lists one record per CDR3 protein. Of over 250,000 distinct CDR3 sequences detected, around a quarter appear once; the ten largest clones hold around 30%. Findings and caveats of the study: In blood, most of the thyroid clonotypes expanded above 0.001 were also present.

Per germline, CDR1 SGHAT and CDR2 FQNNGV. V lost 0 bases to trimming and J lost 3 bases, with 29 bases between them. The CDR3 totals 21 residues. The material sequenced was blood. The clonotype comes from a man aged 40-49 years with Graves' hyperthyroidism that later progressed to Graves' ophthalmopathy. The chain joins TRBV11-2 to TRBJ1-1, with D perhaps matching TRBD1 (5 bases). The CDR3 DNA follows: TGTGCCAGCAGCTTAGACTATATCGACCGGAGGAGGTTGCCCAGGGACACTGAAGCTTTCTTT. This translates into CASSLDYIDRRRLPRDTEAFF.